The present entry profiles one T cell receptor (beta chain) with its context. The entry originates in a study of OX40 agonist ivuxolimab in advanced cancers. TCRdb's copy holds only in-frame clones and misses some; the assay was immunoSEQ multiplex PCR. The table has tens of thousands of clones, roughly nine tenths seen once. CDR1 is MNHEY, CDR2 SVGAGI, per germline. The CDR3 is 15 amino acids. V shed 2 bases and J shed 0 bases, with 8 bases lying between them. V usage is TRBV6-5 and J usage is TRBJ2-1; TRBD2 might be the D (6 bases). The clonotype comes from an adult with an advanced solid tumor such as melanoma, head and neck, liver or kidney cancer. The sequenced sample was CD4+ or CD8+ T cells sorted from blood, obtained in a trial of the OX40 agonist ivuxolimab. The CDR3 spells CASSYRGFSYNEQFF. In nucleotides, the CDR3 is TGTGCCAGCAGTTACCGGGGGTTCTCCTACAATGAGCAGTTCTTC.